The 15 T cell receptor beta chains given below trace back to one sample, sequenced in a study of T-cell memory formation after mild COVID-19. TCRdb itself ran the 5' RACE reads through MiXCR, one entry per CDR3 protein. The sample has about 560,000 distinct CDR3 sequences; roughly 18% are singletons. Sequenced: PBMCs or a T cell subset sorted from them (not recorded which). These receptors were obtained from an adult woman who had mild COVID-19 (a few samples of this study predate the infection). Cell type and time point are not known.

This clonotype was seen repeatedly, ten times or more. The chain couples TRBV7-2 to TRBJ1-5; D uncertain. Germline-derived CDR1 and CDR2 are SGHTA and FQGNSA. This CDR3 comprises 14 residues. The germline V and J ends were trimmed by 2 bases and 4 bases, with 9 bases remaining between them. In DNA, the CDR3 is TGTGCCAGCAGCTTACAGGCGGATAATCAGCCCCAGCATTTT. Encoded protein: CASSLQADNQPQHF.

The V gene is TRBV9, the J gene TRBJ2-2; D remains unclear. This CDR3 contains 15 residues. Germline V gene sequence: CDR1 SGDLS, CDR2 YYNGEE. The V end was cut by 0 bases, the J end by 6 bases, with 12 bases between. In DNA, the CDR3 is TGTGCCAGCAGCGTAGATCTTGGGTCGGCCGGGGAGCTGTTTTTT. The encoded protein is CASSVDLGSAGELFF.

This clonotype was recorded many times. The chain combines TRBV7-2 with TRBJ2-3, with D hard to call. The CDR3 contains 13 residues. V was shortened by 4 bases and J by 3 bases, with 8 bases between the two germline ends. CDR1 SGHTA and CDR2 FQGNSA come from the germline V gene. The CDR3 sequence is CASSSSVTDTQYF. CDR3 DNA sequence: TGTGCCAGCAGCTCCAGCGTGACAGATACGCAGTATTTT.

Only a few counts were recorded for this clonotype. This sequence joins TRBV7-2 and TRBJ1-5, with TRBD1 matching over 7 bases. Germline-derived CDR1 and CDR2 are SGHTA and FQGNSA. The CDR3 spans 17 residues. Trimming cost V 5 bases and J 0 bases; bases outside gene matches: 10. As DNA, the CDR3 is TGTGCCAGCAGCCTTACAGGGGCTGGGGGTAGCAATCAGCCCCAGCATTTT. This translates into CASSLTGAGGSNQPQHF.

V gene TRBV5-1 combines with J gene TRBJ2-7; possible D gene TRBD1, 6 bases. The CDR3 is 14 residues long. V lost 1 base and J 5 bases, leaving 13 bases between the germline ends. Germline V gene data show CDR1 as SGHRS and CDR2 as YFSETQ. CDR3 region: CASSLTGQSNEQYF. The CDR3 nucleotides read TGCGCCAGCAGCTTGACAGGGCAGAGTAACGAGCAGTACTTC.

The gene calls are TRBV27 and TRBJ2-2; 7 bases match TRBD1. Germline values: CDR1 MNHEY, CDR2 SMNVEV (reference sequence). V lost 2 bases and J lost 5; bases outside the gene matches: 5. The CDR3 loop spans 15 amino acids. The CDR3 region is CASSLRQGWTGELFF. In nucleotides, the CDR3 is TGTGCCAGCAGTTTAAGACAGGGATGGACCGGGGAGCTGTTTTTT.

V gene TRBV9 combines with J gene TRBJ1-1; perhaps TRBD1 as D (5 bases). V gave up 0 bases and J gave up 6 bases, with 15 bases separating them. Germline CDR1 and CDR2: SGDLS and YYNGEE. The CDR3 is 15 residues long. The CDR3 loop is CASSVALSGSAEAFF. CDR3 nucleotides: TGTGCCAGCAGCGTAGCTTTGTCAGGGTCTGCTGAAGCTTTCTTT.

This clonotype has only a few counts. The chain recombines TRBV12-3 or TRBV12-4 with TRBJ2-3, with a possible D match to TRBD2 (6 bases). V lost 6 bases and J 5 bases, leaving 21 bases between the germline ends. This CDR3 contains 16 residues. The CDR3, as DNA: TGTGCCAGCAGCCTTCGGGGGAAAATCCACGGAGATACGCAGTATTTT. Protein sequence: CASSLRGKIHGDTQYF.

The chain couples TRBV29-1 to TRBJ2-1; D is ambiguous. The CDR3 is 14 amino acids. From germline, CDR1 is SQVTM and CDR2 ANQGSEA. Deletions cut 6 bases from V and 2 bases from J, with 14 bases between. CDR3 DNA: TGCAGCGTGCGCGCGTATACTACCTACAATGAGCAGTTCTTC. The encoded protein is CSVRAYTTYNEQFF.

CDR3 in DNA: TGTGCCAGCAGTTACTCGACAGGGGGCAATGAGCAGTTCTTC. Amino acid sequence: CASSYSTGGNEQFF. The rearrangement uses TRBV6-2 or TRBV6-3 and TRBJ2-1; 9 bases are shared with TRBD1. CDR3 length: 14 amino acids. The germline V gene encodes CDR1 MNHEY and CDR2 SVGEGT. V shed 0 bases, J shed 6 bases, and the junction held 0 bases outside the gene matches.

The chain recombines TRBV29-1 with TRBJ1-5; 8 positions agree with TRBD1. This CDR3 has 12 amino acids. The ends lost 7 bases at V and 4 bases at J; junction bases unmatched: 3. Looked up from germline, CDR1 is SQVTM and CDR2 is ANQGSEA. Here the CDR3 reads CSAGGMNQPQHF. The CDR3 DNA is TGCAGCGCAGGGGGCATGAATCAGCCCCAGCATTTT.

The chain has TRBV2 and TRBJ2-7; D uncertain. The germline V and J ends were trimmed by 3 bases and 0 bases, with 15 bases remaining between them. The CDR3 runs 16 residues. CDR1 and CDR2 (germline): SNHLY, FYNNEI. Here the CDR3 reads CASSDRPTPSSYEQYV. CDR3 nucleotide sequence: TGTGCCAGCAGTGACAGGCCTACCCCGAGCTCCTACGAGCAGTACGTC.

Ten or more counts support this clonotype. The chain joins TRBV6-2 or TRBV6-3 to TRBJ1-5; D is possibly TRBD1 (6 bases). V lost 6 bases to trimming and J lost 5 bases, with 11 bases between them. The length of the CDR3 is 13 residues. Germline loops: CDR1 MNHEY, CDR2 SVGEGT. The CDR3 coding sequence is TGTGCCAGCAGCAGGGGCAATTATCAGCCCCAGCATTTT. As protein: CASSRGNYQPQHF.

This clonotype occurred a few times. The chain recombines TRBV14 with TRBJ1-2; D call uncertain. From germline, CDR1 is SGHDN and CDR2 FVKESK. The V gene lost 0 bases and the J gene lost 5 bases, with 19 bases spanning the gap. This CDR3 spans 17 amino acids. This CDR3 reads CASSQDRYRVGEYGYTF. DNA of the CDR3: TGTGCCAGCAGCCAAGATAGGTACCGGGTCGGGGAGTATGGCTACACCTTC.

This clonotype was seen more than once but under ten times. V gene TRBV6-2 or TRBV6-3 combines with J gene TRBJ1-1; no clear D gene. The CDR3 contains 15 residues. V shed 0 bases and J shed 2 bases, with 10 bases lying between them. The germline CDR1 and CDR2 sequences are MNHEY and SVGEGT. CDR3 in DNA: TGTGCCAGCAGTTACTCCTGGACGGGAAACACTGAAGCTTTCTTT. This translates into CASSYSWTGNTEAFF.